What follows describes a single TCR beta chain. Its antigen is not known. Germline V gene lookup returns CDR1 SEHNR and CDR2 FQNEAQ (reference sequence). After removal of 5 bases from V and 7 bases from J, the junction contained 14 bases not matched to a gene. The CDR3 covers 17 residues. The record originates from a study of T cell responses to AZD1222 COVID-19 vaccine. Study observations and caveats: Only a handful of AZD1222 recipients, roughly 6 in all, had baseline seropositivity. As reported, nearly half of all spike-specific TCRs target variant regions that are unmutated.

Pooled samples include second doses given at about 4 or 12 weeks. The table came from immunoSEQ multiplex PCR; TCRdb's copy has only in-frame clones and leaves some out. The profile shows tens of thousands of clones, roughly nine tenths of them singletons. The specimen comprised peripheral blood, sampled 28 days after the second AZD1222 dose. The clonotype was recovered from an adult who received the AZD1222 COVID-19 vaccine. The chain joins TRBV7-9 to TRBJ2-1; 10 nucleotides agree with TRBD2. CDR3 residues: CASSPIKTGLAPNEQFF. The DNA for the CDR3 is TGTGCCAGCAGCCCTATTAAGACGGGACTAGCGCCGAATGAGCAGTTCTTC.